This paragraph reports one T cell receptor beta chain. Generated by immunoSEQ multiplex PCR, the TCRdb table keeps only in-frame clones and is missing some. This table has about 21,000 clones, about four fifths appearing once. These data are taken from a study of sequential checkpoint blockade in melanoma. The treatment denotes: randomized to nivolumab then ipilimumab (arm A) or the reverse (arm B). This CDR3 comprises 15 residues. Trimming cost V 6 bases and J 5 bases; bases outside gene matches: 9. Germline V lookup: CDR1 ENHRY, CDR2 SYGVKD. The specimen comprised CD8+ T cells sorted from blood (inferred from file names), sampled from a patient given nivolumab and ipilimumab in sequence. This chain connects TRBV10-3 to TRBJ2-7; 11 positions agree with TRBD2. The receptor was isolated from a human donor with melanoma. The CDR3 DNA reads TGTGCCATCAGGGCACTAGCGGGAGTTGACAACGAGCAGTACTTC. Translated, it gives CAIRALAGVDNEQYF.